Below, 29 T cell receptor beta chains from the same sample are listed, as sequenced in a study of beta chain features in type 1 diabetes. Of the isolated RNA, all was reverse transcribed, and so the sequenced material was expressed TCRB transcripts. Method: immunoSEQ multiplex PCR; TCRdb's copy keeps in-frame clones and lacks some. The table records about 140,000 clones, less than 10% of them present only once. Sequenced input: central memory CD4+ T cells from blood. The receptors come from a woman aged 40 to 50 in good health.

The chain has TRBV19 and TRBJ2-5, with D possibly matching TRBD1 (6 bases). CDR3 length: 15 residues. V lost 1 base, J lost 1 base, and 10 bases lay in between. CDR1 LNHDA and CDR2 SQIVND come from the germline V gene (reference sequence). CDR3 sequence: CASSIGQGTQETQYF. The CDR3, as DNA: TGTGCCAGTAGTATAGGGCAGGGGACCCAAGAGACCCAGTACTTC. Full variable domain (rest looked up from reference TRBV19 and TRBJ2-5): DGGITQSPKYLFRKEGQNVTLSCEQNLNHDAMYWYRQDPGQGLRLIYYSQIVNDFQKGDIAEGYSVSREKKESFPLTVTSAQKNPTAFYLCASSIGQGTQETQYFGPGTRLLVL.

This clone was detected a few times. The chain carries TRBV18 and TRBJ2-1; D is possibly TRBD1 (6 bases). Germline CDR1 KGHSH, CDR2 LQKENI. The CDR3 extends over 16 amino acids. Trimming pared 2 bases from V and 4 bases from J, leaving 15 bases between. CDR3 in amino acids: CASSPGTMGGYNEQFF. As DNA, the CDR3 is TGTGCCAGCTCACCAGGGACAATGGGCGGATACAATGAGCAGTTCTTC.

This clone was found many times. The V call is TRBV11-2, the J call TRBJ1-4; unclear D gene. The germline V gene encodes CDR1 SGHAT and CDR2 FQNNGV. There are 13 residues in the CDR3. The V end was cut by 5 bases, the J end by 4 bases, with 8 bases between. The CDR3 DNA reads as TGTGCCAGCAGCCCGACAAGTAATGAAAAACTGTTTTTT. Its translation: CASSPTSNEKLFF.

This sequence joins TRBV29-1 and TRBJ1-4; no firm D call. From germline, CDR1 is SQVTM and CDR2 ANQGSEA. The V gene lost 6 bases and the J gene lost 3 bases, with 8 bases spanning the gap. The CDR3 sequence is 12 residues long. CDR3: CSVTGSNEKLFF. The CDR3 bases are TGCAGCGTGACGGGTTCTAATGAAAAACTGTTTTTT.

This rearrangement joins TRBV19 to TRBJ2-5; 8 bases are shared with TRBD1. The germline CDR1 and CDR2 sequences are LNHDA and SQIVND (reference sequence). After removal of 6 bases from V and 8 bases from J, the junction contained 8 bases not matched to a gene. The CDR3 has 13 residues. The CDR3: CASSSGGASTQYF. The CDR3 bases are TGTGCCAGTAGCTCAGGGGGCGCGAGTACCCAGTACTTC.

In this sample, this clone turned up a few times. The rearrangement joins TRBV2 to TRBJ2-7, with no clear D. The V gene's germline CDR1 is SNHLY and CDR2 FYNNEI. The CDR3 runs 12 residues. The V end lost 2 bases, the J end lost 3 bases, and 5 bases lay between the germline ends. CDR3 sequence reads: CASSEQFYEQYF. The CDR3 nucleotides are TGTGCCAGCAGTGAACAGTTCTACGAGCAGTACTTC.

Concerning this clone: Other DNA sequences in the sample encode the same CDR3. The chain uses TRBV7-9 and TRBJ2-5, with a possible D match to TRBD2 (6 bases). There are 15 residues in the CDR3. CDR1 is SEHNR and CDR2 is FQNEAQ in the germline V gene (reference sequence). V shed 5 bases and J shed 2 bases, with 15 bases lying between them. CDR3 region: CASSPRGGTQETQYF. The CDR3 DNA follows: TGTGCCAGCAGCCCCCGAGGAGGGACTCAAGAGACCCAGTACTTC.

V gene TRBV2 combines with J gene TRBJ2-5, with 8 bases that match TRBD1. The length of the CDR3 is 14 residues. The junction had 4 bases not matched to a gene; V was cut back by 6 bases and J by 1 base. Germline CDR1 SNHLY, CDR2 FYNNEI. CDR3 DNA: TGTGCCAGCAGCCTCGACAGGGGCCAAGAGACCCAGTACTTC. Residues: CASSLDRGQETQYF.

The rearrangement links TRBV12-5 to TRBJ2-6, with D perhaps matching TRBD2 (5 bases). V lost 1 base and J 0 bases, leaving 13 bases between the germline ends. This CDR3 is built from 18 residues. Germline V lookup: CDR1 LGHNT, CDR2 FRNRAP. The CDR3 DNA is TGTGCTAGTGGTTTGGCCGGACTGATGAGCTCTGGGGCCAACGTCCTGACTTTC. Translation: CASGLAGLMSSGANVLTF.

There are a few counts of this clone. The CDR3 region is CASSPWRDRGQNIQYF. CDR3 bases: TGTGCCAGCTCACCTTGGAGGGACAGGGGACAAAACATTCAGTACTTC. The chain is built from TRBV18 and TRBJ2-4, with 10 positions matching TRBD1. The CDR3 has 16 amino acids. Unmatched junction bases numbered 7, after V lost 3 bases and J lost 5 bases. The germline V gene encodes CDR1 KGHSH and CDR2 LQKENI.

In DNA, the CDR3 is TGTGCCAGCAGCTTGAGGCTAGCTCCCTACGAGCAGTACTTC. Its translation: CASSLRLAPYEQYF. The V gene is TRBV5-5, the J gene TRBJ2-7; D may be TRBD2 (5 bases). This CDR3 has 14 amino acids. The germline V gene has CDR1 SGHKS and CDR2 YYEKEE (reference sequence). The V end was cut by 1 base, the J end by 2 bases, with 10 bases between. Full variable domain (missing parts from reference TRBV5-5 and TRBJ2-7): DAGVTQSPTHLIKTRGQQVTLRCSPISGHKSVSWYQQVLGQGPQFIFQYYEKEERGRGNFPDRFSARQFPNYSSELNVNALLLGDSALYLCASSLRLAPYEQYFGPGTRLTVT.

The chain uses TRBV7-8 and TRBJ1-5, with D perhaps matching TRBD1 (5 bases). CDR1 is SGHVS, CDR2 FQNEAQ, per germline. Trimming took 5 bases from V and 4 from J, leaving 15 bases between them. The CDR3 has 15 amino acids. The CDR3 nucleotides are TGTGCCAGCAGCAAAAGCCAGGGTCTGAATCAGCCCCAGCATTTT. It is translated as CASSKSQGLNQPQHF.

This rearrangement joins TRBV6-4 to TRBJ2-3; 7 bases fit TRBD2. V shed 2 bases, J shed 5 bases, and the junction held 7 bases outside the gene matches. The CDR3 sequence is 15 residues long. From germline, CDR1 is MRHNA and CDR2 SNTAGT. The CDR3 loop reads CASSDGPSGGDTQYF. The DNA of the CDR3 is TGTGCCAGCAGTGACGGGCCTAGCGGTGGAGATACGCAGTATTTT.

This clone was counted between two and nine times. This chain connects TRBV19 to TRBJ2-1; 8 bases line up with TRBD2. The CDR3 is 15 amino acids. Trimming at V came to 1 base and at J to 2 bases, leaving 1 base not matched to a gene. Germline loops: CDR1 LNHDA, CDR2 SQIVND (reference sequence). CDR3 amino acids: CASSIAAGAYNEQFF. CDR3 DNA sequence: TGTGCCAGTAGTATAGCAGCGGGGGCCTACAATGAGCAGTTCTTC. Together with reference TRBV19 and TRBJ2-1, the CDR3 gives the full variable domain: DGGITQSPKYLFRKEGQNVTLSCEQNLNHDAMYWYRQDPGQGLRLIYYSQIVNDFQKGDIAEGYSVSREKKESFPLTVTSAQKNPTAFYLCASSIAAGAYNEQFFGPGTRLTVL.

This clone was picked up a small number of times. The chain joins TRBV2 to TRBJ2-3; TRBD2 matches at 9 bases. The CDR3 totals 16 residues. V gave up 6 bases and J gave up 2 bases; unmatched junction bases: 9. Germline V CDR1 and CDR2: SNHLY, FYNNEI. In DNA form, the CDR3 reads TGTGCCAGCAGAGCCGCGACTAGCGGATACACAGATACGCAGTATTTT. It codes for CASRAATSGYTDTQYF.

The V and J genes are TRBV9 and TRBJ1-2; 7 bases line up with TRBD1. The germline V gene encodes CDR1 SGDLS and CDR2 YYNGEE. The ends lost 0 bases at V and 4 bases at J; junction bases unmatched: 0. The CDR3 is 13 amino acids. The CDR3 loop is CASSVAGGYGYTF. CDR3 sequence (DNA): TGTGCCAGCAGCGTAGCAGGGGGCTATGGCTACACCTTC.

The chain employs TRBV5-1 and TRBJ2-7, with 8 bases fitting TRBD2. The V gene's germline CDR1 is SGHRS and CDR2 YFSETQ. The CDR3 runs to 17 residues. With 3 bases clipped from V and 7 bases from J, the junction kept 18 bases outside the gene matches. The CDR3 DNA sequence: TGCGCCAGCAGCTCCAGCGGGGAACGGGGGGGCACGGGGGAGCAGTACTTC. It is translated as CASSSSGERGGTGEQYF.

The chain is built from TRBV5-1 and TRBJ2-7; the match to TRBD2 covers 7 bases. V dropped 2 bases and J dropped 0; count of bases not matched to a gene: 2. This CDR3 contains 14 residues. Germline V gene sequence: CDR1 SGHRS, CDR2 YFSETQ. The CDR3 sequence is CASSFGGSSYEQYF. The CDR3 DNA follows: TGCGCCAGCAGCTTCGGGGGGAGCTCCTACGAGCAGTACTTC.

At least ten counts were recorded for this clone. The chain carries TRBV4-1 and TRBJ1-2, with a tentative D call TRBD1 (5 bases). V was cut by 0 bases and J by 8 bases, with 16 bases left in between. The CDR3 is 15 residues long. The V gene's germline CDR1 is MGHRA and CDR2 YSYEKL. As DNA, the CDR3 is TGCGCCAGCAGCCAAGAGGGTCCTGGCAGGGAAGGCTACACCTTC. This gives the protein CASSQEGPGREGYTF.

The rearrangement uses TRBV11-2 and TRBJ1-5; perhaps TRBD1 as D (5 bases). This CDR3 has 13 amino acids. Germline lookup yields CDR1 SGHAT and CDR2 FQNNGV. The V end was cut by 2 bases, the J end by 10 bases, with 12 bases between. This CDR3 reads CASSLMTGEPQHF. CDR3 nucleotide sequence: TGTGCCAGCAGCTTAATGACGGGGGAACCCCAGCATTTT.

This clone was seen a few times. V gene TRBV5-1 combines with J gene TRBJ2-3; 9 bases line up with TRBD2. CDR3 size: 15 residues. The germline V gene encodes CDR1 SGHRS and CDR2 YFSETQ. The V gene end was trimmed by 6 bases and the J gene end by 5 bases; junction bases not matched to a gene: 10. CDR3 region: CASKGAGGPGDTQYF. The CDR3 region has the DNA TGCGCCAGCAAGGGCGCGGGGGGGCCGGGAGATACGCAGTATTTT. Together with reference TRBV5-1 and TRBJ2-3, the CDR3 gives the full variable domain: KAGVTQTPRYLIKTRGQQVTLSCSPISGHRSVSWYQQTPGQGLQFLFEYFSETQRNKGNFPGRFSGRQFSNSRSEMNVSTLELGDSALYLCASKGAGGPGDTQYFGPGTRLTVL.

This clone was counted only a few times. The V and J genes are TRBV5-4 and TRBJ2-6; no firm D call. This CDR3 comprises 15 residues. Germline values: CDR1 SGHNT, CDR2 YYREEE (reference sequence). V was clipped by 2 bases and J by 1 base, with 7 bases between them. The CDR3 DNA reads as TGTGCCAGCAGCTTAAGCATATCTGGGGCCAACGTCCTGACTTTC. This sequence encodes CASSLSISGANVLTF.

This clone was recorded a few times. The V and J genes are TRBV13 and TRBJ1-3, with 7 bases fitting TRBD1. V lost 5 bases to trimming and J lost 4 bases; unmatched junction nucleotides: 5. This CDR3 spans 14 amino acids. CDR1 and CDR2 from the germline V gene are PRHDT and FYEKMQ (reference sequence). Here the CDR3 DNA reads TGTGCCAGCAGCGACAGGGTTAAAGGAAACACCATATATTTT. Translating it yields CASSDRVKGNTIYF.

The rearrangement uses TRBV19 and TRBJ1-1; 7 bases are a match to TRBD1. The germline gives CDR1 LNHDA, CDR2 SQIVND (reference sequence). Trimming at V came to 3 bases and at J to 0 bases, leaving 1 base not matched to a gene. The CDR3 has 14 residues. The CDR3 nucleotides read TGTGCCAGTAGTATGACAGGGTTGAACACTGAAGCTTTCTTT. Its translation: CASSMTGLNTEAFF.

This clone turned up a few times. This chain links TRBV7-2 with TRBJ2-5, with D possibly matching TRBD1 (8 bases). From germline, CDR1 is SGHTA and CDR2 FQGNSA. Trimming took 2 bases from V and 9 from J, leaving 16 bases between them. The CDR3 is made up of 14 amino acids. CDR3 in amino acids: CASSLKDRAGAQYF. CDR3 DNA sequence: TGTGCCAGCAGCTTAAAGGACAGGGCGGGGGCCCAGTACTTC.

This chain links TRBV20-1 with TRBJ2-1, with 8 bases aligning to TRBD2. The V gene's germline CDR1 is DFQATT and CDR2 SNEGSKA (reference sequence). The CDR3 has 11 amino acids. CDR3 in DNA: TGCAGCCTCCTAGCGGGCAATGAGCAGTTCTTC. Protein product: CSLLAGNEQFF.

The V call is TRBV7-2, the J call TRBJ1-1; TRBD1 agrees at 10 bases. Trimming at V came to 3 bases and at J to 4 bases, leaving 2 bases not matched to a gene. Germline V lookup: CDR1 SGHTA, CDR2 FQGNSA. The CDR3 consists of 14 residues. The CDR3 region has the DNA TGTGCCAGCAGCTTTTGGACAGGGGGCACTGAAGCTTTCTTT. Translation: CASSFWTGGTEAFF.

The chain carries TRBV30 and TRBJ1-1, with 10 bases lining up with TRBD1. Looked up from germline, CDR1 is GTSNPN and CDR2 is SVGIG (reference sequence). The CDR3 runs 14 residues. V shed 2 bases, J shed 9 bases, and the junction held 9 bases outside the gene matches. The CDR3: CAWSTLGTGAKAFF. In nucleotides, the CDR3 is TGTGCCTGGAGTACCCTCGGGACAGGGGCTAAAGCTTTCTTT.

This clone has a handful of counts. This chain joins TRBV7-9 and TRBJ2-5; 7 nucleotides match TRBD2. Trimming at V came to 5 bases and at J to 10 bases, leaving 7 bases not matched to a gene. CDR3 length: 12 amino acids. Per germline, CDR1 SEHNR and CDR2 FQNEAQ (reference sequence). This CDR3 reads CASSPSGGSQYF. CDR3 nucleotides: TGTGCCAGCAGCCCATCGGGGGGTAGCCAGTACTTC.